This TCR beta chain was identified during a study of T-cell memory formation after mild COVID-19. Study in general: Most TCR clusters belonged to a single donor. Study-wide results and caveats: Clones which contracted sat mainly in CM and EM if CD4+, and in EMRA if CD8+. Whereas later expanders leaned CD4+, clones contracting day 15 to 85 showed a balanced CD4/CD8 makeup.

The sample holds one count of this clonotype. Its target is not known. This CDR3 region has 15 residues. V shed 3 bases, J shed 9 bases, and the junction held 8 bases outside the gene matches. Germline CDR1 SGHTA, CDR2 FQGNSA. Constant-segment primers and 5'RACE yielded cDNA libraries for TCR alpha and TCR beta, each carrying sample barcodes and UMIs. TCRdb reprocessed the 5' RACE reads via MiXCR and lists one record per CDR3 protein. The data show 350,000 to 500,000 distinct CDR3 sequences, around 22% seen once. The J gene is TRBJ2-1, the V gene TRBV7-2; 10 bases agree with TRBD2. The specimen was PBMCs or a T cell subset sorted from them (not recorded which). The receptor was isolated from an adult woman who had mild COVID-19 (a few samples of this study predate the infection). Cell type and time point are not known. The CDR3 bases are TGTGCCAGCAGCTTTAAGCGGGGGGGGAGACGTGAGCAGTTCTTC. It codes for CASSFKRGGRREQFF.